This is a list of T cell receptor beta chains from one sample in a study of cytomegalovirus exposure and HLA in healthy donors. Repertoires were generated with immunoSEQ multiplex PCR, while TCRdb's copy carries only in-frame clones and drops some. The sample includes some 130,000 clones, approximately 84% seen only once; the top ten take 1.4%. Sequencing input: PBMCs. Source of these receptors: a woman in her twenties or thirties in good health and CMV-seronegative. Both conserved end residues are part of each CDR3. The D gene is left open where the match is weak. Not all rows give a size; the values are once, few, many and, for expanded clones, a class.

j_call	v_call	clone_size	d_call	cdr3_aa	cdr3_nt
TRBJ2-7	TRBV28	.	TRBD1	CASIQSPGQGSYEQYF	TGTGCCAGCATCCAATCTCCGGGACAGGGAAGCTACGAGCAGTACTTC
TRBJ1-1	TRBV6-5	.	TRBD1	CASSEGTGGTEAFF	TGTGCCAGCAGTGAAGGGACAGGGGGCACTGAAGCTTTCTTT
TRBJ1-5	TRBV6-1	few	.	CASSDGSNQPQHF	TGTGCCAGCAGTGACGGTAGCAATCAGCCCCAGCATTTT
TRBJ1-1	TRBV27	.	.	CASSLGGNTEAFF	TGTGCCAGCAGTTTAGGCGGTAACACTGAAGCTTTCTTT
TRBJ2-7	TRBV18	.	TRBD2	CASSPGLEFYEQYF	TGTGCCAGCTCACCGGGACTAGAATTCTACGAGCAGTACTTC
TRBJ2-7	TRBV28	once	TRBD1	CASSPKDRIRTYEQYF	TGTGCCAGCAGTCCCAAGGACAGGATCCGTACCTACGAGCAGTACTTC
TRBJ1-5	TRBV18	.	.	CASSPVAGAHRDLNQPQHF	TGTGCCAGCTCACCGGTGGCAGGGGCACACCGAGACCTAAATCAGCCCCAGCATTTT
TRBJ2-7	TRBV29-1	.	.	CSVEVRGPHSEQYF	TGCAGCGTTGAGGTCCGCGGTCCTCACTCCGAGCAGTACTTC
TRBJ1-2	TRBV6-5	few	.	CASRTEIYGYTF	TGTGCCAGCAGGACAGAAATTTATGGCTACACCTTC
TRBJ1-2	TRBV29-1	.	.	CSAERAPGGTGYTF	TGCAGCGCAGAAAGAGCCCCGGGGGGAACTGGCTACACCTTC
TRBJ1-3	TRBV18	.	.	CASSPLPITSSGNTIYF	TGTGCCAGCTCACCATTGCCAATAACAAGCTCTGGAAACACCATATATTTT
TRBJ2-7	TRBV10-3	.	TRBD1	CAISESGTESYEQYF	TGTGCCATCAGTGAGTCGGGGACAGAGTCCTACGAGCAGTACTTC
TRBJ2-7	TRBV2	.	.	CASSLRHPNEQYF	TGTGCCAGCAGTCTCAGACACCCCAACGAGCAGTACTTC
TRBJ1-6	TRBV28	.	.	CASKQGDLSNSPLHF	TGTGCCAGCAAACAGGGAGATTTGTCTAATTCACCCCTCCACTTT
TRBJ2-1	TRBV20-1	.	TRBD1	CSAGGQGKQFF	TGCAGTGCTGGGGGACAGGGGAAACAGTTCTTC
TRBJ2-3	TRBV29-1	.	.	CSVRGEPRGSTDTQYF	TGCAGCGTTCGAGGAGAGCCGCGAGGGAGCACAGATACGCAGTATTTT
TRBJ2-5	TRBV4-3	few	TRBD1	CASSQDGGTGETQYF	TGCGCCAGCAGCCAAGATGGAGGGACAGGAGAGACCCAGTACTTC
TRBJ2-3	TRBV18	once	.	CASSPVFGGLSTDTQYF	TGTGCCAGCTCACCAGTTTTCGGGGGATTAAGCACAGATACGCAGTATTTT
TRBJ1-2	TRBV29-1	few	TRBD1	CSVETGNGYTF	TGCAGCGTTGAGACAGGGAATGGCTACACCTTC
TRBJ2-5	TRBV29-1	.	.	CSVGLAFSSRETQYF	TGCAGCGTGGGGCTAGCGTTTAGTTCCCGAGAGACCCAGTACTTC
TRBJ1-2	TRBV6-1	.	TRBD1	CASTPTGGDYYGYTF	TGTGCCAGCACCCCGACAGGGGGCGACTATTATGGCTACACCTTC
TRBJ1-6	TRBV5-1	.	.	CASSLQGSNSPLHF	TGCGCCAGCAGCTTGCAGGGTTCTAATTCACCCCTCCACTTT
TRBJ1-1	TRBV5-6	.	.	CASSDVRDEAFF	TGTGCCAGCAGCGACGTCAGGGATGAAGCTTTCTTT
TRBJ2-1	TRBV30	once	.	CAWSTLTGGGQFF	TGTGCCTGGAGTACCCTCACAGGGGGGGGGCAGTTCTTC
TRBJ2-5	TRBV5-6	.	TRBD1	CASSVGTGQETQYF	TGTGCCAGCAGCGTAGGGACAGGCCAAGAGACCCAGTACTTC
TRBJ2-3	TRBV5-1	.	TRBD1	CASRSGTGTDTQYF	TGCGCCAGCAGATCCGGGACAGGGACAGATACGCAGTATTTT
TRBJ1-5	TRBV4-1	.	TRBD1	CASSRQGYQPQHF	TGCGCCAGCAGCCGACAGGGCTATCAGCCCCAGCATTTT
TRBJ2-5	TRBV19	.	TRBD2	CASSIWRGGYQETQYF	TGTGCCAGTAGTATTTGGCGGGGGGGGTACCAAGAGACCCAGTACTTC
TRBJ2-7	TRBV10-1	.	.	CASRDRVSLRWEQYF	TGCGCCAGCAGGGACAGAGTGAGCTTAAGATGGGAGCAGTACTTC
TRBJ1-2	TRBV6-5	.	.	CASSYSIVQVVGYTF	TGTGCCAGCAGTTACTCGATCGTACAGGTTGTTGGCTACACCTTC
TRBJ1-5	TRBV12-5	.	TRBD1	CASGLLRDRDAYLNQPQHF	TGTGCTAGTGGTTTATTGCGGGACAGAGATGCTTACCTTAATCAGCCCCAGCATTTT
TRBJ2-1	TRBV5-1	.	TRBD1	CASSSLGQGAGNEQFF	TGCGCCAGCAGCTCACTTGGACAGGGGGCCGGTAATGAGCAGTTCTTC
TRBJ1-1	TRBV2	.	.	CASSGLRGNTEAFF	TGTGCCAGCAGTGGATTAAGGGGGAACACTGAAGCTTTCTTT
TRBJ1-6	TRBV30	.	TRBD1	CAWSVQGSSPLHF	TGTGCCTGGAGTGTACAGGGGTCTTCACCCCTCCACTTT
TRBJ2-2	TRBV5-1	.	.	CASSLILNTGELFF	TGCGCCAGCAGCTTAATACTCAACACCGGGGAGCTGTTTTTT
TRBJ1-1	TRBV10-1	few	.	CASSENQQVHAAFF	TGCGCCAGCAGTGAGAACCAACAGGTACATGCAGCTTTCTTT
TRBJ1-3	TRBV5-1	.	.	CASSLASGFLPGNTIYF	TGCGCCAGCAGCTTGGCCTCGGGGTTCCTGCCTGGAAACACCATATATTTT
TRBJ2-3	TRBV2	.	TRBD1	CASSRDRETSTDTQYF	TGTGCCAGCAGTCGGGACAGGGAGACTAGCACAGATACGCAGTATTTT
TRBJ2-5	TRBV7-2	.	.	CASSTDYAQETQYF	TGTGCCAGCAGCACCGACTATGCACAAGAGACCCAGTACTTC
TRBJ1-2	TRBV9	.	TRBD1	CASSEGQGYGYTF	TGTGCCAGCAGCGAGGGACAGGGGTATGGCTACACCTTC
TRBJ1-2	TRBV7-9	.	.	CASSLGPGRGGYGYTF	TGTGCCAGCAGCTTAGGGCCGGGCAGGGGAGGGTATGGCTACACCTTC
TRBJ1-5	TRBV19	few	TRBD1	CASEGQGVGQPQHF	TGTGCCAGTGAGGGACAGGGGGTTGGTCAGCCCCAGCATTTT
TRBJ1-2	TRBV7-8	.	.	CASSVGHRVGYGYTF	TGTGCCAGCAGCGTAGGACACCGAGTGGGCTATGGCTACACCTTC
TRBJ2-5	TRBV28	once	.	CASSLGLGTGSKGAQYF	TGTGCCAGCAGTTTAGGCTTGGGAACAGGATCCAAGGGGGCCCAGTACTTC
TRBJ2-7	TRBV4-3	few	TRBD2	CASSQVGGGGQEQYF	TGCGCCAGCAGCCAAGTCGGCGGCGGGGGGCAGGAGCAGTACTTC
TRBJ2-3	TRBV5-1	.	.	CASSLGRGTDTQYF	TGCGCCAGCAGCTTGGGTAGAGGTACAGATACGCAGTATTTT